This T cell receptor beta chain was identified during a study of shared clonotypes between healthy human individuals. About the study: Aged between 18 and 49, the donors were a couple of women and a few men. Findings and caveats of the study: Sharing across four donors was highest in naive CD4 (approximately 5%) and lowest in memory CD8 (approximately 0.4%). Generally, naive subsets (rather than memory subsets) showed larger estimated richness.

The authors' processing: Filtering differed, since immunoSEQ gave only junction sequences and no quality scores. Some clones are missing from TCRdb's copy, which holds only in-frame ones; the method was immunoSEQ multiplex PCR. V and J calls and clone size are copied from that table; D and trimming were computed from the DNA. Here the sample spans some 2,100,000 clones, approximately 95% being singletons. CDR1 is MGHRA, CDR2 YSYEKL, per germline. The junction had 9 bases not matched to a gene; V was cut back by 0 bases and J by 0 bases. This CDR3 comprises 18 residues. This clone was recorded once. What it binds is not known.

The sequencing sample was made of naive CD4+ T cells sorted from blood. Subset here: CD45RA+ positively selected. The chain uses TRBV4-1 and TRBJ2-3; 7 bases map to TRBD2. The TCR comes from a man aged 18 to 35 in good health. DNA for the CDR3: TGCGCCAGCAGCCAAGATTCCCCTACTAGCGTAAGCACAGATACGCAGTATTTT. It yields the protein CASSQDSPTSVSTDTQYF.